This T cell receptor beta chain was retrieved from a study of T-cell reconstitution after alpha-beta-depleted transplantation in children. Trimming removed 6 bases from V and 10 bases from J, with 13 bases in between. The CDR3 extends over 12 amino acids. Whole-study findings and limits: High day-60 TCRbeta diversity in some patients came from surviving recipient T cells and thymic progenitors. Among T cells one year after transplant, newly produced cells accounted for most counts and diversity. Reported findings indicate that, about two months after transplant, alpha-beta T cells came from several hundred expanded clones, which were derived from non-depleted graft cells.

This clonotype was seen more than once but under ten times. What it binds is unknown. Unique molecular identifiers were incorporated into the prepared TCRbeta library. TCRdb re-derived calls from the PCR reads in MiXCR, one entry per CDR3 protein. The sample has 540,000 or so distinct CDR3 sequences, about 21% seen once. This chain uses TRBV12-3 or TRBV12-4 with TRBJ2-1, with D possibly matching TRBD1 (5 bases). The sequence was collected from a boy under two years old who had a stem cell transplant for acute myeloid leukemia, so the T cells may come from the graft donor. Sequencing was performed on PBMCs, mostly from graft donor cells, taken 360 days after TCRalphabeta/CD19-depleted stem cell transplant. The CDR3, as DNA: TGTGCCAGCAGCTCCCAGGGCCTAGAGCAGTTCTTC. Its translation: CASSSQGLEQFF.